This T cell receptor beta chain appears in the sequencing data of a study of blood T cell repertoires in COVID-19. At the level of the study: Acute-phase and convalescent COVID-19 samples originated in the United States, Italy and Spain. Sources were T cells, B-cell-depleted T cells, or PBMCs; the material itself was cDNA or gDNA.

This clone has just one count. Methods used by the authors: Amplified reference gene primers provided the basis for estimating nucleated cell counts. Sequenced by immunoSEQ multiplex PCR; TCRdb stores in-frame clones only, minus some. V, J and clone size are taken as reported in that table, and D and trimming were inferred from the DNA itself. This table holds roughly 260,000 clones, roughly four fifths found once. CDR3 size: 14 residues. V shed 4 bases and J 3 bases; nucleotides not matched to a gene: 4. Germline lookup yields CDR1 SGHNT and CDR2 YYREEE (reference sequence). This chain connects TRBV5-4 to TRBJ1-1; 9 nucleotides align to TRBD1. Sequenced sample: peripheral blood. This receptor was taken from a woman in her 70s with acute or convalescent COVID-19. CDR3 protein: CASSGRTGDTEAFF. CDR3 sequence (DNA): TGTGCCAGCAGCGGGCGGACAGGGGACACTGAAGCTTTCTTT.